One TCR beta chain is described in this entry. The antigen is undetermined. The CDR3 spans 15 residues. Trimming cost V 5 bases and J 1 base, with 14 bases left between them. CDR1 and CDR2 (germline): MNHEY, SVGAGI. Only in-frame clones appear in the TCRdb table, and some are missing; sequencing was by immunoSEQ multiplex PCR. The table lists about 96,000 clones, 70% to 90% of them singletons, with 1.5% to 2% in the top ten. This sample was included in a study of T cell responses to AZD1222 COVID-19 vaccine. On the study more broadly: Investigators merged groups given second doses at roughly 4 or roughly 12 weeks. Study outcomes and limitations: None of the repertoires were sampled until the peak T cell response had passed. The sample set comprised mostly white British donors with more females, and clonal diversity was possibly underestimated. Across spike, vaccine-associated CD4 TCRs were found, dominant at 160-218 and 743-854.

V and J are TRBV6-5 and TRBJ1-1; a possible D gene is TRBD1 (5 bases). This TCR derives from an adult in good health. The input for sequencing was peripheral blood, taken on day 0 of AZD1222 vaccination. The CDR3 DNA follows: TGTGCCAGCAGTCCAGGGTTACTAAGGAACACTGAAGCTTTCTTT. It yields the protein CASSPGLLRNTEAFF.